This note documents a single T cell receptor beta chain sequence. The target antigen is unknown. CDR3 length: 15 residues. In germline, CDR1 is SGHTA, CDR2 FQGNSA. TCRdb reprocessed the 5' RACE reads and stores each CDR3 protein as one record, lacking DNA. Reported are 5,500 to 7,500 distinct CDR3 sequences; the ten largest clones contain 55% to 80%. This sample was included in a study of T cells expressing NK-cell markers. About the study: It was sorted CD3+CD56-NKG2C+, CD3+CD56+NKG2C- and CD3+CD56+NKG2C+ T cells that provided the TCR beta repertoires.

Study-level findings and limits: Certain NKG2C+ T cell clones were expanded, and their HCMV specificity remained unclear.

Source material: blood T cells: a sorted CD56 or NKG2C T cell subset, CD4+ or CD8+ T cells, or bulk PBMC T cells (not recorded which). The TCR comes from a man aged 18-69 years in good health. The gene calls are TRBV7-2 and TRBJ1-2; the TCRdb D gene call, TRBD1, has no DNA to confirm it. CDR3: CASSPRDSANYGYTF.